Sequencing of this T cell receptor beta chain was carried out in a study of blood T cells in healthy people across ages. Of note for this clonotype: What it recognizes is unknown.

A J-beta primer mix and a sample-barcoded 5' primer were used in a second PCR of about 7 to 12 cycles. All cDNA molecules were each tagged by a template-switch adaptor with 12 random nucleotides. Via MiXCR, TCRdb re-called the 5' RACE reads, giving one row per CDR3 protein. The repertoire holds 850,000 to 1,300,000 distinct CDR3 sequences, with under 55% as singletons. Findings and caveats of the study: There was a strong correlation between TCR beta diversity and naive T cell percentage. Unsorted PBMCs blocked a conclusive comparison of naive and antigen-experienced cells.

With each sample, at least 5 micrograms of total RNA were extracted. Trimming pared 7 bases from V and 1 base from J, leaving 11 bases between. The germline V gene encodes CDR1 SQVTM and CDR2 ANQGSEA. This CDR3 is 12 amino acids long. The clonotype originates from a woman aged 55-69 years in good health. The chain carries TRBV29-1 and TRBJ2-7; D perhaps matches TRBD2 (6 bases). The sequenced sample consisted of blood. The CDR3 loop reads CSGGEGSYEQYF. CDR3 DNA sequence: TGCAGCGGGGGGGAAGGGTCCTACGAGCAGTACTTC.